This TCR beta chain was observed in a study of identical twins' blood T cells. Background on the study: Roughly six alpha and roughly six beta libraries together yielded 50 million or so reads. Findings of the study overall: Each donor's most abundant TCRbeta clonotypes shared more CDR3 sequences with her twin than unrelated donors. Twins shared about as many clonotypes as their cloneset sizes predicted.

A word on this clonotype: What it binds is unknown.

Authors' methods: Each library had about 2 to 4 million CDR3 reads and about 100,000 to nearly 500,000 clonotypes. TCRdb re-called the 5' RACE reads with MiXCR, one entry per CDR3 protein. These V and J calls are TCRdb output, not the study's own analysis. Found here are around 380,000 distinct CDR3 sequences, roughly 30% of them singletons; the top ten hold roughly 5.5%. Germline V gives CDR1 DFQATT, CDR2 SNEGSKA (reference sequence). This CDR3 contains 13 residues. V lost 8 bases and J lost 5, with 15 bases in between. The source is a woman between 18 and 49 years old in good health. Sequencing was carried out using PBMCs. The chain uses TRBV20-1 and TRBJ1-4; no definite D call. The CDR3 loop is CSTRGLGNEKLFF. The DNA for the CDR3 is TGCAGTACACGAGGCCTGGGCAATGAAAAACTGTTTTTT.